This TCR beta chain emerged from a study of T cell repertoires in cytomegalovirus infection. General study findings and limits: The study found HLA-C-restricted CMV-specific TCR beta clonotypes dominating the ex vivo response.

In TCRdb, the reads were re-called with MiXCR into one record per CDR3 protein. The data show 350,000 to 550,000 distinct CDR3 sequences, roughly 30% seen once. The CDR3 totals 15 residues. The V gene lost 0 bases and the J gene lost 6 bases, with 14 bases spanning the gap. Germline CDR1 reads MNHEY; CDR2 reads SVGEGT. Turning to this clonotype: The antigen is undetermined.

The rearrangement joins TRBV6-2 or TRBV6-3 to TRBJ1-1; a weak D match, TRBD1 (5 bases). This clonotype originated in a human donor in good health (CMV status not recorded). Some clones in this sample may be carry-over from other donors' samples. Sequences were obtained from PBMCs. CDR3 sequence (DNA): TGTGCCAGCAGTTACTCGAGTAGGAGGGGCTCTGAAGCTTTCTTT. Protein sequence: CASSYSSRRGSEAFF.